This T cell receptor (beta chain) was obtained from a study of shared clonotypes between healthy human individuals. Study information: The people who gave samples were two women and three men aged 18 to 49. Study-level findings and limits: Enrolling few donors narrowed the genetic and exposure-history diversity that was represented. The study sampled only blood, and tissue repertoires likely differ.

CDR3 length: 13 amino acids. Trimming removed 4 bases from V and 3 bases from J, with 9 bases in between. Germline V gene data show CDR1 as SGHNT and CDR2 as YYREEE (reference sequence). Comment on this clone: The antigen is unknown.

Method: immunoSEQ multiplex PCR; TCRdb's copy keeps in-frame clones and lacks some. The sample holds 400,000 to 600,000 clones, 70% to 80% seen once. With unsorted samples, genomic DNA was obtained from about 100 million PBMCs. The sequence derives from a middle-aged woman in good health. Some clones in this sample may be carry-over from other donors' samples. The chain carries TRBV5-4 and TRBJ2-3; D might be TRBD2 (6 bases). Sequencing was performed on PBMCs. Written as DNA, the CDR3 is TGTGCCAGCAGCCACCGGGAGACAGATACGCAGTATTTT. Residues: CASSHRETDTQYF.